These T cell receptor beta chains were read from a single sample in a study of T cells after yellow fever vaccination. TCRdb reprocessed the 5' RACE reads with MiXCR, giving one entry per CDR3 protein. Of roughly 310,000 distinct CDR3 sequences in the sample, around 3.6% were seen once. The specimen was PBMCs, collected on the day of the yellow fever booster vaccination. The origin of the receptors is a man between 18 and 29 years old who received the YFV17D yellow fever vaccine. The CDR3 runs from the conserved cysteine through the conserved F or W. Each record gives: J gene, V gene, CDR3 protein.

TRBJ1-2,TRBV11-2,CASTEKWKDRRCTF
TRBJ1-2,TRBV6-6,CASKPAGGYGYTF
TRBJ1-4,TRBV20-1,CSAVRDRWNEKLFF
TRBJ2-5,TRBV20-1,CSAPPPGGTQETQYF
TRBJ2-3,TRBV11-2,CASSVSRGSTDTQYF
TRBJ1-2,TRBV3-1,CASSQWDRTSNYGYTF
TRBJ2-1,TRBV7-9,CASRSERNEQFF
TRBJ1-6,TRBV10-3,CAISEEGNSPLHF
TRBJ2-5,TRBV5-1,CASSLDVRGLGTQYF
TRBJ2-2,TRBV5-1,CASSLDGTELFF
TRBJ2-1,TRBV18,CASGLRDLSYNEQFF
TRBJ1-2,TRBV20-1,CSARERDGYTF
TRBJ2-2,TRBV24-1,CATSDLRTGRDTGELFF
TRBJ2-5,TRBV7-2,CASSPNYLQETQYF
TRBJ1-6,TRBV7-9,CASSQAGTGINSPLHF
TRBJ1-6,TRBV7-3,CASSPGGAHSPLHF
TRBJ2-3,TRBV9,CASSDSGAENTDTQYF
TRBJ1-5,TRBV19,CASRIGTWSNQPQHF
TRBJ2-1,TRBV4-2,CASSQRLAGGDNEQFF
TRBJ1-1,TRBV30,CAWSWTANTEAFF
TRBJ2-3,TRBV5-1,CASSTRASDTQYF
TRBJ1-5,TRBV7-2,CASSPLGRAPQHF
TRBJ2-1,TRBV4-2,CASSQDRQGAYNEQFF
TRBJ2-7,TRBV11-1,CASSDRGGKSSYEQYF
TRBJ2-4,TRBV7-9,CASSPKAGGLAKNIQYF
TRBJ1-2,TRBV5-6,CASSLARVRGYTF
TRBJ2-3,TRBV5-1,CASRQDGRTDTQYF
TRBJ1-5,TRBV25-1,CASSAAANQPQHF
TRBJ2-5,TRBV5-1,CASHLGNSGEAQYF
TRBJ2-2,TRBV4-1,CASNPRDRGPGELFF
TRBJ1-4,TRBV20-1,CSARDLEGSSEKLFF
TRBJ2-5,TRBV7-2,CASSPQGWETQYF
TRBJ2-5,TRBV11-2,CASSLDLSYQETQYF
TRBJ2-2,TRBV12-3/TRBV12-4,CASSYGSGELFF
TRBJ2-5,TRBV12-3/TRBV12-4,CASSLDPQETQYF
TRBJ2-1,TRBV6-2/TRBV6-3,CASSSSPDRYNEQFF
TRBJ1-4,TRBV12-3/TRBV12-4,CASSSFVGFEKLFF
TRBJ1-2,TRBV28,CASSFGGDNYGYTF
TRBJ2-2,TRBV5-1,CASSLLASETGELFF
TRBJ2-7,TRBV5-1,CASGETGGGRQYF
TRBJ2-5,TRBV5-1,CASSLVRGPTMSETQYF
TRBJ2-5,TRBV4-1,CASSQRVVETQYF
TRBJ2-7,TRBV10-3,CAISESWEQYF
TRBJ2-1,TRBV30,CAWSGLAGGDYNEQFF
TRBJ2-3,TRBV6-6,CASNGAGGPKDTQYF
TRBJ1-5,TRBV12-3/TRBV12-4,CASSSDSNQPQHF
TRBJ2-3,TRBV7-2,CASSLPSGGAGDTQYF
TRBJ1-1,TRBV6-6,CASSYSVEGASSEAFF
TRBJ2-5,TRBV29-1,CSVDRGEETQYF
TRBJ2-1,TRBV29-1,CSVRGANNEQFF
TRBJ2-5,TRBV4-3,CASSQDLSTESRRQETQYF